This T cell receptor beta chain was found in a study of T cells after yellow fever vaccination. Study information: Low-cell-number fractions underwent preparation using SMART-Seq v4 Ultra Low Input. The study's findings and limits: A large majority of primary-vaccination clones showed up again after the booster (about 97% CD4, around 85% CD8).

Unmatched junction bases numbered 6, after V lost 5 bases and J lost 0 bases. CDR1 and CDR2 from the germline V gene are SGHAT and FQNNGV. This CDR3 is 15 amino acids long. Remarks on this clonotype: The antigen is not known.

The study made its TCR cDNA through 5'RACE template switching. That step introduced a universal primer site along with UMIs. TCRdb fed the 5' RACE reads into MiXCR, producing one record per CDR3 protein. The table shows 150,000 to 200,000 distinct CDR3 sequences, with over 7% occurring only once. This receptor was identified in a man younger than 35 who received the YFV17D yellow fever vaccine. The genes are TRBV11-2 and TRBJ1-2, with 7 bases fitting TRBD1. Source: CD8+ T cells sorted from PBMCs, taken 45 days after the yellow fever booster vaccination. The CDR3: CASSPQGGANYGYTF. CDR3 DNA: TGTGCCAGCAGCCCGCAGGGGGGAGCTAACTATGGCTACACCTTC.